The 11 T cell receptor beta chains in this list originate from one sample, sequenced in a study of blood T cell repertoires in COVID-19. Method: immunoSEQ multiplex PCR; TCRdb's copy keeps in-frame clones and lacks some. The data show more than 110,000 clones, approximately 85% seen once. Sequencing was done on a sample of peripheral blood. These receptors came from a woman of 80 years or more with acute or convalescent COVID-19.

This chain connects TRBV28 to TRBJ1-6; 10 nucleotides line up with TRBD1. This CDR3 comprises 15 residues. Germline V CDR1 and CDR2: MDHEN, SYDVKM. V was clipped by 6 bases and J by 9 bases; unmatched bases: 8. CDR3 bases: TGTGCCAGCAGGCCGAATGGACAGGGGGGTTCACCCCTCCACTTT. Its protein is CASRPNGQGGSPLHF.

CDR3 nucleotide sequence: TGTGCCAGCAGCTTAAGGGGACTCGGCGACAATGAGCAGTTCTTC. The encoded protein is CASSLRGLGDNEQFF. The V gene is TRBV7-2, the J gene TRBJ2-1; maybe TRBD2 (6 bases). Trimming removed 2 bases from V and 5 bases from J, with 13 bases in between. This CDR3 has 15 residues. Germline CDR1 is SGHTA and CDR2 is FQGNSA.

This chain joins TRBV5-1 and TRBJ2-7; 8 nucleotides agree with TRBD2. Germline CDR1 reads SGHRS; CDR2 reads YFSETQ. CDR3 length: 15 amino acids. Losses at the gene ends were 2 bases for V and 5 bases for J; bases not matched to a gene: 9. The CDR3 is CASSLMASGLNEQYF. The CDR3 DNA is TGCGCCAGCAGCTTAATGGCTAGCGGGTTGAACGAGCAGTACTTC.

This clone was seen once. The chain is built from TRBV2 and TRBJ2-7; TRBD2 aligns across 8 bases. The CDR3 has 15 residues. V lost 6 bases and J lost 3; bases outside the gene matches: 10. Germline V gives CDR1 SNHLY, CDR2 FYNNEI. The CDR3 here is CASSQSSGGLYEQYF. The CDR3 nucleotides read TGTGCCAGCAGCCAATCGAGCGGGGGACTCTACGAGCAGTACTTC.

The chain links TRBV4-1 to TRBJ2-1; weak D call: TRBD1 (6 bases). The germline V and J ends were trimmed by 4 bases and 3 bases, with 13 bases remaining between them. The CDR3 sequence is 15 residues long. Germline V gene data show CDR1 as MGHRA and CDR2 as YSYEKL. CDR3: CASSPRRQVYNEQFF. The CDR3 nucleotides read TGCGCCAGCAGCCCTAGAAGACAGGTCTACAATGAGCAGTTCTTC.

V and J are TRBV6-4 and TRBJ1-6; TRBD1 matches at 8 bases. This CDR3 region has 15 residues. Germline values: CDR1 MRHNA, CDR2 SNTAGT. Trimming at V came to 8 bases and at J to 7 bases, leaving 10 bases not matched to a gene. The CDR3 DNA reads as TGTGCCAGCCGTTCTGGACAGGGCGCCAATTCACCCCTCCACTTT. Protein: CASRSGQGANSPLHF.

This chain uses TRBV6-6 with TRBJ1-5; D call uncertain. The germline CDR1 and CDR2 sequences are MNHNY and SVGAGI (reference sequence). CDR3 size: 14 residues. The ends were cut back, 0 bases at V and 4 bases at J, with 7 bases in the middle. The CDR3: CASSYSLPNQPQHF. Here the CDR3 DNA reads TGTGCCAGCAGTTACTCCCTCCCGAATCAGCCCCAGCATTTT.

The rearrangement uses TRBV11-2 and TRBJ2-5, with D possibly being TRBD1 (6 bases). From germline, CDR1 is SGHAT and CDR2 FQNNGV. The CDR3 totals 13 residues. V lost 3 bases, J lost 6 bases, and 11 bases lay in between. CDR3 coding DNA: TGTGCCAGCAGCTTCCAGGGGACGCAGACCCAGTACTTC. Amino acids: CASSFQGTQTQYF.

CDR3 protein: CASSEEMNTEAFF. The CDR3, as DNA: TGCGCCAGCAGTGAGGAGATGAACACTGAAGCTTTCTTT. The chain couples TRBV10-1 to TRBJ1-1; D gene ambiguous. Trimming shortened V by 2 bases and J by 0 bases, and 4 bases separated the two germline ends. The germline V gene has CDR1 WNHNN and CDR2 SYGVQD (reference sequence). CDR3 size: 13 residues.

The chain carries TRBV7-8 and TRBJ1-2; maybe TRBD1 (5 bases). The germline CDR1 and CDR2 sequences are SGHVS and FQNEAQ. The CDR3 is 15 residues long. V gave up 6 bases and J gave up 3 bases, with 17 bases separating them. DNA for the CDR3: TGTGCCAGCAGTCCCAGGGCCCTCTCCCACTATGGCTACACCTTC. Amino acids: CASSPRALSHYGYTF.

As DNA, the CDR3 is TGTGCCAGCAGCTTAGGTCGACTAGCGGAGCAGTTCTTC. Translation gives CASSLGRLAEQFF. V and J are TRBV11-2 and TRBJ2-1, with TRBD2 matching over 8 bases. The CDR3 is 13 residues long. Germline V gene sequence: CDR1 SGHAT, CDR2 FQNNGV. Trimming removed 1 base from V and 10 bases from J; junction bases left unmatched: 3.